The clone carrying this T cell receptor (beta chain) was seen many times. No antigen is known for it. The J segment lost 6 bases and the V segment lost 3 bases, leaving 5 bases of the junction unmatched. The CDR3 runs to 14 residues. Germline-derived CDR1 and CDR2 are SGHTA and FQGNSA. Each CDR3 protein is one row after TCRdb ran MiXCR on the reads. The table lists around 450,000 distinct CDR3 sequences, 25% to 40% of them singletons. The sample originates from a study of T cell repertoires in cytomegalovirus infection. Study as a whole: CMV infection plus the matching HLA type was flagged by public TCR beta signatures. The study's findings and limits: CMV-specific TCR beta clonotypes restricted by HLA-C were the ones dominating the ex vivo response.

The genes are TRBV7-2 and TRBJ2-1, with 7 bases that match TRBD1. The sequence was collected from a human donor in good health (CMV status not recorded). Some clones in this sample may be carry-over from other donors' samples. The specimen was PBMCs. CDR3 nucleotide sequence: TGTGCCAGCAGCTTCGGGGACAGATCCAATGAGCAGTTCTTC. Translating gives CASSFGDRSNEQFF.